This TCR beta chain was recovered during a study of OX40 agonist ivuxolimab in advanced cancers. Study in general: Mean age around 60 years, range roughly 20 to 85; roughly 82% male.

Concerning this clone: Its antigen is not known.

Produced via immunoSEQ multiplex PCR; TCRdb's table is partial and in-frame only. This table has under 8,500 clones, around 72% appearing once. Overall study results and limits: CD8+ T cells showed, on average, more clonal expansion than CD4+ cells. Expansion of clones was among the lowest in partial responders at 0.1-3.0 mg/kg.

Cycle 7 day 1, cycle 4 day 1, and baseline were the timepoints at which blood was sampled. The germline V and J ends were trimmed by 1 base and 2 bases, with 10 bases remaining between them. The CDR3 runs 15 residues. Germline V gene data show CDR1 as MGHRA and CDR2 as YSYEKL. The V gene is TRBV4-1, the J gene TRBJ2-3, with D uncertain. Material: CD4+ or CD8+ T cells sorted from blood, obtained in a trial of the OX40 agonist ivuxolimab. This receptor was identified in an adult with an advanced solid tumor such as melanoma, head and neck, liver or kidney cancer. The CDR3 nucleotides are TGCGCCAGCAGCCAAGTCGGCAGCGACACAGATACGCAGTATTTT. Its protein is CASSQVGSDTDTQYF.